Presented here are 5 T cell receptor beta chains from one specimen sequenced in a study of cytomegalovirus exposure and HLA in healthy donors. PCR was performed using 60 Vbeta and 13 Jbeta primers. TCRdb's copy holds only in-frame clones and misses some; the assay was immunoSEQ multiplex PCR. This table holds more than 150,000 clones, 84% found once. Sequencing used PBMCs. These receptors all stem from a boy younger than 10 in good health and CMV-seronegative.

The chain combines TRBV28 with TRBJ2-7, with 8 nucleotides matching TRBD1. The CDR3 sequence is 16 residues long. V dropped 2 bases and J dropped 6; count of bases not matched to a gene: 12. Per germline, CDR1 MDHEN and CDR2 SYDVKM. The DNA of the CDR3 is TGTGCCAGCAGTTTACAAAAAGGGACAGGTCTTGCCGAGCAGTACTTC. As protein: CASSLQKGTGLAEQYF. Together with reference TRBV28 and TRBJ2-7, the CDR3 gives the full variable domain: DVKVTQSSRYLVKRTGEKVFLECVQDMDHENMFWYRQDPGLGLRLIYFSYDVKMKEKGDIPEGYSVSREKKERFSLILESASTNQTSMYLCASSLQKGTGLAEQYFGPGTRLTVT.

For the CDR3, the DNA is TGCAGCGTTCCGAGGGGGAGCGGGACGCTCACGGATACGCAGTATTTT. Protein product: CSVPRGSGTLTDTQYF. The chain is built from TRBV29-1 and TRBJ2-3; possible D gene TRBD2, 7 bases. CDR3 length: 16 residues. CDR1 is SQVTM and CDR2 is ANQGSEA in the germline V gene. Trimming pared 5 bases from V and 6 bases from J, leaving 24 bases between.

This clone occurred a few times. CDR3 sequence reads: CASSLWREGETQYF. The CDR3 DNA reads as TGTGCCAGCAGCTTGTGGCGGGAGGGAGAGACCCAGTACTTC. V is TRBV5-4 and J is TRBJ2-5; 9 positions match TRBD2. This CDR3 spans 14 amino acids. V dropped 1 base and J dropped 4; count of bases not matched to a gene: 2. From germline, CDR1 is SGHNT and CDR2 YYREEE (reference sequence).

The chain couples TRBV28 to TRBJ2-1; 11 positions match TRBD2. CDR3 length equals 19 residues. Trimming at V came to 6 bases and at J to 0 bases, leaving 13 bases not matched to a gene. CDR1 and CDR2 from the germline V gene are MDHEN and SYDVKM. CDR3 protein: CASSIFSGRAQSSYNEQFF. CDR3 in DNA: TGTGCCAGCAGCATCTTTAGCGGGAGGGCCCAAAGCTCCTACAATGAGCAGTTCTTC. The variable domain in full, with the rest retrieved from reference TRBV28 and TRBJ2-1, is DVKVTQSSRYLVKRTGEKVFLECVQDMDHENMFWYRQDPGLGLRLIYFSYDVKMKEKGDIPEGYSVSREKKERFSLILESASTNQTSMYLCASSIFSGRAQSSYNEQFFGPGTRLTVL.

The chain joins TRBV4-1 to TRBJ2-1; the match to TRBD2 covers 9 bases. With 4 bases clipped from V and 0 bases from J, the junction kept 4 bases outside the gene matches. The germline CDR1 and CDR2 sequences are MGHRA and YSYEKL. This CDR3 has 16 residues. The CDR3 DNA reads as TGCGCCAGCAGCCCCGCTAGCGGGATCTCCTACAATGAGCAGTTCTTC. Residues: CASSPASGISYNEQFF.